The 14 T cell receptor beta chains reported below all come from one sample, sequenced in a study of OX40 agonist ivuxolimab in advanced cancers. Some clones are missing from TCRdb's copy, which holds only in-frame ones; the method was immunoSEQ multiplex PCR. The sample contains 75,000 to 95,000 clones, around 90% of which appear only once. Sequenced material: CD4+ or CD8+ T cells sorted from blood, taken in a trial of the OX40 agonist ivuxolimab. The receptors shown here come from an adult with an advanced solid tumor such as melanoma, head and neck, liver or kidney cancer.

This chain links TRBV5-5 with TRBJ1-1; a possible D gene is TRBD1 (6 bases). Trimming took 5 bases from V and 0 from J, leaving 14 bases between them. The CDR3 runs to 15 residues. From germline, CDR1 is SGHKS and CDR2 YYEKEE (reference sequence). DNA of the CDR3: TGTGCCAGCAGGACCGGACAGAGCATGAACACTGAAGCTTTCTTT. It translates to CASRTGQSMNTEAFF.

This clone was seen just once. J is TRBJ1-6 and V is TRBV5-1; D gene uncertain. In germline, CDR1 is SGHRS, CDR2 YFSETQ. V dropped 7 bases and J dropped 7 bases, with 6 bases sitting between them. CDR3 length equals 11 residues. CDR3: CASGENSPLHF. The CDR3 region has the DNA TGCGCCAGCGGAGAGAATTCACCCCTCCACTTT.

The chain uses TRBV10-1 and TRBJ2-2, with 9 bases lining up with TRBD1. J lost 1 base, V lost 5 bases, and 2 bases had no gene match. CDR1 is WNHNN, CDR2 SYGVQD, per germline (reference sequence). The CDR3 spans 15 residues. CDR3 in amino acids: CASSSGQGNTGELFF. The CDR3 DNA follows: TGCGCCAGCAGTTCGGGACAGGGGAACACCGGGGAGCTGTTTTTT.

The chain links TRBV7-2 to TRBJ1-2; a weak D match, TRBD1 (6 bases). This CDR3 spans 14 amino acids. Trimming cost V 5 bases and J 8 bases, with 18 bases left between them. Germline V CDR1 and CDR2: SGHTA, FQGNSA. The CDR3 DNA sequence: TGTGCCAGCAGCCGAGAGGGGGACGGCCGAGGCTACACCTTC. Protein product: CASSREGDGRGYTF.

This chain links TRBV6-5 with TRBJ1-6, with 9 bases fitting TRBD1. After removal of 4 bases from V and 4 bases from J, the junction contained 5 bases not matched to a gene. Germline-derived CDR1 and CDR2 are MNHEY and SVGAGI. This CDR3 contains 16 residues. CDR3: CASSSLTGGYNSPLHF. The CDR3 region has the DNA TGTGCCAGCAGTTCCCTGACAGGGGGTTATAATTCACCCCTCCACTTT.

This chain connects TRBV4-3 to TRBJ1-4, with 7 bases identical to TRBD1. The CDR3 contains 15 residues. Losses at the gene ends were 0 bases for V and 5 bases for J; bases not matched to a gene: 3. Germline V gene data show CDR1 as LGHNA and CDR2 as YSLEER. CDR3 nucleotides: TGCGCCAGCAGCCAAGAGGGCAGGGGGAATGAAAAACTGTTTTTT. It yields the protein CASSQEGRGNEKLFF.

This clone was recorded once. The gene calls are TRBV7-2 and TRBJ2-4, with 9 bases aligning to TRBD1. J was trimmed by 4 bases and V by 5 bases; bases with no gene match: 6. The CDR3 totals 15 residues. Germline V gene sequence: CDR1 SGHTA, CDR2 FQGNSA. The CDR3 sequence is CASSRNRGPKNIQYF. CDR3 bases: TGTGCCAGCAGCCGCAACAGGGGGCCTAAAAACATTCAGTACTTC.

This sequence joins TRBV6-5 and TRBJ1-2, with D uncertain. Trimming stripped 6 bases from V and 9 bases from J, with 20 bases between. The CDR3 has 14 amino acids. The germline CDR1 and CDR2 sequences are MNHEY and SVGAGI. DNA for the CDR3: TGTGCCAGCAGAAGTCATGGGCCTCCTGAGAGCTACACCTTC. Its translation is CASRSHGPPESYTF.

This rearrangement joins TRBV7-2 to TRBJ1-5; D is undetermined. V gave up 5 bases and J gave up 7 bases, with 12 bases separating them. The CDR3 covers 13 residues. CDR1 is SGHTA and CDR2 is FQGNSA in the germline V gene. This chain's CDR3 is CASSIEPGQPQHF. CDR3 nucleotides: TGTGCCAGCAGCATAGAGCCGGGACAGCCCCAGCATTTT.

This clone was observed a handful of times. This chain links TRBV6-1 with TRBJ1-6, with D maybe TRBD1 (5 bases). The V gene lost 10 bases and the J gene lost 7 bases, with 14 bases spanning the gap. CDR3 length: 13 residues. Per the germline V gene, CDR1 is MNHNS and CDR2 is SASEGT. CDR3 amino acids: CATAGTVNSPLHF. The CDR3 DNA follows: TGTGCCACTGCCGGGACGGTGAATTCACCCCTCCACTTT.

The chain links TRBV29-1 to TRBJ1-1; no definite D call. The CDR3 contains 13 residues. The ends were cut back, 5 bases at V and 1 base at J, with 11 bases in the middle. The germline V gene has CDR1 SQVTM and CDR2 ANQGSEA. The CDR3 bases are TGCAGCGTTCAGGACGGAGCGAACACTGAAGCTTTCTTT. Its protein product is CSVQDGANTEAFF.

The chain uses TRBV7-2 and TRBJ1-1; D gene ambiguous. The V and J ends lost 5 bases and 1 base respectively, with 20 bases between them. CDR1 is SGHTA and CDR2 is FQGNSA in the germline V gene. This CDR3 has 17 residues. The CDR3 sequence is CASSPSSARGSNTEAFF. The CDR3 region has the DNA TGTGCCAGCAGCCCCTCGTCCGCCCGGGGTTCGAACACTGAAGCTTTCTTT.

This rearrangement joins TRBV6-4 to TRBJ1-2; 10 nucleotides align to TRBD1. The CDR3 runs to 15 residues. The germline gives CDR1 MRHNA, CDR2 SNTAGT. With V trimmed by 6 bases and J by 6 bases, 10 bases remained unmatched. The CDR3 coding sequence is TGTGCCAGCAGGGAGTCCCCCGGGACAGGGGATGGCTACACCTTC. Protein: CASRESPGTGDGYTF.

CDR3 bases: TGTGCCAGCAGAGCCTACGGCAGGGGGCAACAGCCCCAGCATTTT. It encodes CASRAYGRGQQPQHF. The chain uses TRBV2 and TRBJ1-5; 8 bases line up with TRBD1. The germline V gene encodes CDR1 SNHLY and CDR2 FYNNEI. The CDR3 covers 15 residues. Trimming took 6 bases from V and 7 from J; bases not matched to a gene: 11.